This record concerns one TCR beta chain sequence. The data belong to a study of T cell changes during pregnancy in multiple sclerosis. Only in-frame clones appear in the TCRdb table, and some are missing; sequencing was by immunoSEQ multiplex PCR. Of tens of thousands of clones in the sample, around 93% are singletons; the top ten hold roughly 0.67%. Trimming left V 0 bases short and J 6 bases short, with 12 bases between. CDR1 and CDR2 (germline): SGHVS, FNYEAQ. The CDR3 loop spans 14 amino acids. The TCR was taken from a female donor with multiple sclerosis, enrolled in a pregnancy study. This sequence joins TRBV7-6 and TRBJ2-7; tentative D call: TRBD2 (6 bases). The input for sequencing was CD4+ T cells from peripheral blood mononuclear cells, taken in the third trimester of pregnancy. The CDR3, as DNA: TGTGCCAGCAGCTTAGCGGGGGGTCCCGTCGAGCAGTACTTC. It yields the protein CASSLAGGPVEQYF.